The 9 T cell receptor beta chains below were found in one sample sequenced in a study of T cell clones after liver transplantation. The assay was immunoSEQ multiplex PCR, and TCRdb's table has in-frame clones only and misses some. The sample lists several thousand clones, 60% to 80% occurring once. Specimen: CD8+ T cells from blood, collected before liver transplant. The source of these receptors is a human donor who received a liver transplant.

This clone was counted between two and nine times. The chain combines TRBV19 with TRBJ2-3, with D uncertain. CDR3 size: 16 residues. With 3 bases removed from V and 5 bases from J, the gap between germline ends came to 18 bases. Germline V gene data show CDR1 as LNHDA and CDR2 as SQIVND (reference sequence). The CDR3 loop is CASSIRSGRVRDTQYF. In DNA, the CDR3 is TGTGCCAGTAGTATCAGGTCCGGCAGAGTGAGAGATACGCAGTATTTT.

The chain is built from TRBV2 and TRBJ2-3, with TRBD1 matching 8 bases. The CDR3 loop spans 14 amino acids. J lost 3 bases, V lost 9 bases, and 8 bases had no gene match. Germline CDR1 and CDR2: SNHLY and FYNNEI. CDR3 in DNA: TGTGCCAGAGACAGGGGCATTGAAACAGATACGCAGTATTTT. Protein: CARDRGIETDTQYF.

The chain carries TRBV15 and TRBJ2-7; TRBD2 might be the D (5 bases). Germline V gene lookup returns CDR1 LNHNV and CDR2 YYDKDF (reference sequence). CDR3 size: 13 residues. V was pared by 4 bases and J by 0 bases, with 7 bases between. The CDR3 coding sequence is TGTGCCACCAGCATCGGGGACTCCTACGAGCAGTACTTC. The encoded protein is CATSIGDSYEQYF. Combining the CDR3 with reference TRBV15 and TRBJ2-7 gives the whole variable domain DAMVIQNPRYQVTQFGKPVTLSCSQTLNHNVMYWYQQKSSQAPKLLFHYYDKDFNNEADTPDNFQSRRPNTSFCFLDIRSPGLGDTAMYLCATSIGDSYEQYFGPGTRLTVT.

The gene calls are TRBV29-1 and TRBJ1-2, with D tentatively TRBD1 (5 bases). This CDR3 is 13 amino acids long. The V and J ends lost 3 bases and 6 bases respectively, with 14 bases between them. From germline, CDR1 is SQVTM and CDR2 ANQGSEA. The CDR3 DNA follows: TGCAGCGTTGATTCACAGAGAGGGGATGGCTACACCTTC. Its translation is CSVDSQRGDGYTF.

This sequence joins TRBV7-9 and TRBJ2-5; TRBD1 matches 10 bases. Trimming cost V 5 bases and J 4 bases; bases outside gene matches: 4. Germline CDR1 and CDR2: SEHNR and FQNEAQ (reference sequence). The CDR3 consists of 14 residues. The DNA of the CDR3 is TGTGCCAGCAGCGTGGGACAGGGGCGAGAGACCCAGTACTTC. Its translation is CASSVGQGRETQYF.

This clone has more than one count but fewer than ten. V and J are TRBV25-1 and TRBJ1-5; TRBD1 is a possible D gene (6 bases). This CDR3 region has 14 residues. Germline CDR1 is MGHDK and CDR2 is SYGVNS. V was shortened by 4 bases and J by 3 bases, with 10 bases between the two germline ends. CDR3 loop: CASSAGQINQPQHF. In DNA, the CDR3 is TGTGCCAGCAGTGCAGGACAGATCAATCAGCCCCAGCATTTT.

CDR3 bases: TGTGCCAGCAGCCAATTGGGAGTAGGGGACGCTGAAGCTTTCTTT. Translation: CASSQLGVGDAEAFF. The V call is TRBV14, the J call TRBJ1-1, with a possible D match to TRBD1 (5 bases). The CDR3 has 15 amino acids. The V gene's germline CDR1 is SGHDN and CDR2 FVKESK. The V and J ends lost 2 bases and 6 bases respectively, with 16 bases between them.

The CDR3 DNA reads as TGTGCCAGCTCTGCTGAGGGGCAGAATGGCTACACCTTC. Its translation: CASSAEGQNGYTF. The V call is TRBV6-4, the J call TRBJ1-2; D possibly corresponds to TRBD1 (5 bases). The CDR3 sequence is 13 residues long. CDR1 and CDR2 from the germline V gene are MRHNA and SNTAGT. V lost 8 bases, J lost 6 bases, and 16 bases lay in between.

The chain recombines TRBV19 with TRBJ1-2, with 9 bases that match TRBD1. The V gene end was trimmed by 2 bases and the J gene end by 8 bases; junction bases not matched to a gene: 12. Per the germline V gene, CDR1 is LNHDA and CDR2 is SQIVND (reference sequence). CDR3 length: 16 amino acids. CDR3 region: CASSIWTTGGSTGYTF. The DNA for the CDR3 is TGTGCCAGTAGTATATGGACAACAGGGGGCTCAACCGGCTACACCTTC.